This T cell receptor (beta chain) was retrieved from a study of shared T cell receptors in the human thymus. The V gene end was trimmed by 0 bases and the J gene end by 2 bases; junction bases not matched to a gene: 11. CDR3 length: 18 amino acids. Germline CDR1 and CDR2: LGHNA and YSLEER. Assay: immunoSEQ multiplex PCR; the TCRdb copy retains only in-frame clones and omits some. The sample lists some 720,000 clones, 88% occurring once. These data also formed part of another study, on human thymus T cells. Turning to that study: Donors consisted of healthy Finnish infants (having corrective surgery for congenital heart defects). Thymus was obtained from resections taken during corrective heart surgery. Seemingly biased V and J gene usage marked thymic and blood repertoires. Unrelated individuals had highly overlapping thymic repertoires, as reported in related research.

The chain joins TRBV4-3 to TRBJ2-3; 7 bases fit TRBD1. Source material: thymocytes. The receptor was derived from a boy younger than two with a congenital heart defect. This chain's CDR3 is CASSQDSDHGQVTDTQYF. Here the CDR3 DNA reads TGCGCCAGCAGCCAAGATAGCGACCATGGACAGGTCACAGATACGCAGTATTTT.